The rows below give T cell receptor beta chains drawn from one sample of a study of blood T cell repertoires in COVID-19. Clones were sequenced by immunoSEQ multiplex PCR, and TCRdb holds only the in-frame ones, with some missing. The table includes under 300,000 clones, over 80% detected once. Material for sequencing was peripheral blood. The receptor set was obtained from a human donor in a cohort sampled during active COVID-19. Both conserved end residues are part of each CDR3. The D gene is left open where the match is weak. Clone sizes are given selectively: once, few, many, or a class where the clone is expanded.

V,J,size,D,DNA,CDR3
TRBV5-1,TRBJ2-3,.,TRBD2,TGCGCCACGAAGCGGGGGGATTCAGATACGCAGTATTTT,CATKRGDSDTQYF
TRBV5-1,TRBJ1-2,.,TRBD1,TGCGCCAGCAGCTGGACAGGGAGGGAATATGGCTACACCTTC,CASSWTGREYGYTF
TRBV29-1,TRBJ1-4,once,.,TGCAGCGTGCAACCCGGACAATTCGGCGAAAAACTGTTTTTT,CSVQPGQFGEKLFF
TRBV19,TRBJ2-3,few,.,TGTGCCAGTAGCCTATATCAGGCAGATACGCAGTATTTT,CASSLYQADTQYF
TRBV10-1,TRBJ2-2,.,.,TGCGCCAGCAGTGAGGCAGCGAACACCGGGGAGCTGTTTTTT,CASSEAANTGELFF
TRBV3-1/TRBV3-2,TRBJ1-1,.,.,TGTGCCAGCAGCCGCGTGAACACTGAAGCTTTCTTT,CASSRVNTEAFF
TRBV7-2,TRBJ1-4,.,.,TGTGCCAGCAGCTTAGTGGGGAGGGGACACGAAAAACTGTTTTTT,CASSLVGRGHEKLFF
TRBV10-3,TRBJ2-1,once,.,TGTGCCAGCAGCCATGTTGTTACGGACAATGAGCAGTTCTTC,CASSHVVTDNEQFF
TRBV18,TRBJ1-5,many,TRBD1,TGTGCCAGCTCAGCAGGGGGACAGGGGGCGGGACAGCCCCAGCATTTT,CASSAGGQGAGQPQHF
TRBV14,TRBJ1-3,.,.,TGTGCCAGCAGCCAAGAAATCGGTATTGGAGATTCTGGAAACACCATATATTTT,CASSQEIGIGDSGNTIYF
TRBV19,TRBJ2-7,few,TRBD1,TGTGCCAGTAGTATCACAGGGGGCAACGAGCAGTACTTC,CASSITGGNEQYF
TRBV5-1,TRBJ2-7,.,.,TGCGCCAGCAGCCCCAGACAGGCTGGGACCTCCTACGAGCAGTACTTC,CASSPRQAGTSYEQYF
TRBV5-6,TRBJ2-7,.,TRBD2,TGTGCCAGCACCAAGAGCGGGAGCTACGAGCAGTACTTC,CASTKSGSYEQYF
TRBV27,TRBJ1-4,.,TRBD1,TGTGCCAGCAGTTTTTTATACAGGGGCCCCCCAGAAAAACTGTTTTTT,CASSFLYRGPPEKLFF